A single sample gave rise to the 27 T cell receptor beta chains below, sequenced in a study of cytomegalovirus exposure and HLA in healthy donors. A multiplex PCR was run with 60 Vbeta primers and 13 Jbeta primers. Repertoires were generated with immunoSEQ multiplex PCR, while TCRdb's copy carries only in-frame clones and drops some. The table records some 150,000 clones, roughly 82% of them present only once. The sequenced sample was PBMCs. The receptors stem from a young man in good health and CMV-seronegative.

The V gene is TRBV6-5, the J gene TRBJ2-7, with D maybe TRBD1 (7 bases). This CDR3 contains 14 residues. The germline CDR1 and CDR2 sequences are MNHEY and SVGAGI. Between the trimmed V and J ends, which lost 2 bases and 6 bases, there was a span of 14 bases. CDR3 nucleotides: TGTGCCAGCAGTTACACCAGGGGGGACCGCGAGCAGTACTTC. This codes for CASSYTRGDREQYF.

The chain joins TRBV4-1 to TRBJ1-2, with TRBD1 as a possible D gene (6 bases). V was shortened by 3 bases and J by 4 bases, with 9 bases between the two germline ends. This CDR3 spans 13 amino acids. CDR1 MGHRA and CDR2 YSYEKL come from the germline V gene. This CDR3 is CASSHRRGYGYTF. CDR3 nucleotide sequence: TGCGCCAGCAGCCACCGCAGGGGCTATGGCTACACCTTC.

J is TRBJ1-1 and V is TRBV10-3; D might be TRBD1 (6 bases). CDR3 size: 13 residues. CDR1 and CDR2 from the germline V gene are ENHRY and SYGVKD. The ends were cut back, 3 bases at V and 10 bases at J, with 15 bases in the middle. CDR3 bases: TGTGCCATCAGTGACGACAGGCCCCCCGGAGCTTTCTTT. Encoded protein: CAISDDRPPGAFF.

The chain couples TRBV27 to TRBJ2-2, with 10 bases identical to TRBD1. This CDR3 has 15 amino acids. In germline, CDR1 is MNHEY, CDR2 SMNVEV (reference sequence). Trimming cost V 3 bases and J 4 bases; bases outside gene matches: 2. The CDR3 here is CASSLGQGTTGELFF. CDR3 bases: TGTGCCAGCAGTTTGGGACAGGGGACCACCGGGGAGCTGTTTTTT.

The gene calls are TRBV5-1 and TRBJ2-1; D is uncertain. The CDR3 extends over 14 amino acids. Germline-derived CDR1 and CDR2 are SGHRS and YFSETQ. Trimming stripped 2 bases from V and 6 bases from J, with 12 bases between. CDR3 nucleotides: TGCGCCAGCAGCTTCTCACTTTCGAGCAATGAGCAGTTCTTC. Protein product: CASSFSLSSNEQFF.

The chain recombines TRBV6-1 with TRBJ1-2; 10 positions agree with TRBD1. From germline, CDR1 is MNHNS and CDR2 SASEGT. The V and J ends lost 3 bases and 5 bases, in that order; junction bases with no gene match: 6. CDR3 size: 15 residues. The CDR3 bases are TGTGCCAGCAGTGACCCGGACAGGGGGGGATATGGCTACACCTTC. This gives the protein CASSDPDRGGYGYTF.

This clone turned up a few times. This chain uses TRBV5-1 with TRBJ2-1, with a weak D call TRBD1 (5 bases). CDR1 is SGHRS, CDR2 YFSETQ, per germline. This CDR3 is built from 13 residues. Trimming left V 3 bases short and J 5 bases short, with 9 bases between. In nucleotides, the CDR3 is TGCGCCAGCAGCTATAACAGGAACAATGAGCAGTTCTTC. Translation: CASSYNRNNEQFF.

In this sample, this clone turned up a few times. The V gene is TRBV10-1, the J gene TRBJ1-5, with TRBD1 as a possible D gene (5 bases). Trimming took 4 bases from V and 7 from J, leaving 17 bases between them. Germline assignment: CDR1 WNHNN and CDR2 SYGVQD (reference sequence). The CDR3 extends over 15 amino acids. The CDR3 spells CASSGGGEGVQPQHF. CDR3 nucleotide sequence: TGCGCCAGCAGTGGGGGGGGTGAGGGCGTCCAGCCCCAGCATTTT.

This chain joins TRBV30 and TRBJ1-1, with D possibly being TRBD1 (6 bases). V was clipped by 1 base and J by 7 bases, with 13 bases between them. Germline CDR1 GTSNPN, CDR2 SVGIG (reference sequence). The CDR3 contains 13 residues. In DNA form, the CDR3 reads TGTGCCTGGAGTGACGGGGGGCGCGGTGAAGCTTTCTTT. Amino acid sequence: CAWSDGGRGEAFF.

The V gene is TRBV27, the J gene TRBJ2-7, with 9 nucleotides matching TRBD2. Germline V lookup: CDR1 MNHEY, CDR2 SMNVEV (reference sequence). After removal of 4 bases from V and 7 bases from J, the junction contained 11 bases not matched to a gene. This CDR3 contains 15 residues. Here the CDR3 reads CASSSLGGRALEQYF. The CDR3 nucleotides read TGTGCCAGCAGTTCCCTCGGCGGGAGGGCCCTTGAGCAGTACTTC.

This chain links TRBV2 with TRBJ2-2; TRBD2 is a possible D gene (6 bases). Per germline, CDR1 SNHLY and CDR2 FYNNEI. The V and J ends lost 7 bases and 3 bases respectively, with 15 bases between them. The CDR3 is 15 residues long. The CDR3 here is CASTEGEEDTGELFF. The CDR3 DNA sequence: TGTGCCAGCACCGAAGGGGAGGAGGACACCGGGGAGCTGTTTTTT.

The rearrangement links TRBV5-1 to TRBJ2-1, with 9 bases fitting TRBD2. The CDR3 totals 15 residues. With V trimmed by 0 bases and J by 7 bases, 5 bases remained unmatched. The V gene's germline CDR1 is SGHRS and CDR2 YFSETQ. CDR3 nucleotides: TGCGCCAGCAGCTTGGGAGCGGGAGGTGAAAATGAGCAGTTCTTC. The encoded protein is CASSLGAGGENEQFF.

The rearrangement uses TRBV5-6 and TRBJ2-3, with 7 bases lining up with TRBD1. Germline V CDR1 and CDR2: SGHDT, YYEEEE. V shed 0 bases and J 4 bases; nucleotides not matched to a gene: 14. The CDR3 is 18 amino acids. The CDR3: CASSLALLGRGNADTQYF. The CDR3 DNA reads as TGTGCCAGCAGCTTGGCCCTCTTGGGCAGGGGGAATGCAGATACGCAGTATTTT. Looking up the rest from reference TRBV5-6 and TRBJ2-3 gives the full variable domain: DAGVTQSPTHLIKTRGQQVTLRCSPKSGHDTVSWYQQALGQGPQFIFQYYEEEERQRGNFPDRFSGHQFPNYSSELNVNALLLGDSALYLCASSLALLGRGNADTQYFGPGTRLTVL.

The rearrangement links TRBV30 to TRBJ1-2; a weak D match, TRBD1 (6 bases). V lost 3 bases, J lost 1 base, and 15 bases lay in between. The CDR3 totals 15 residues. Germline V lookup: CDR1 GTSNPN, CDR2 SVGIG (reference sequence). CDR3 coding DNA: TGTGCCTGGAGGCCACAGGGTAATTATAACTATGGCTACACCTTC. It translates to CAWRPQGNYNYGYTF.

This clone has more than one count but fewer than ten. This sequence joins TRBV6-4 and TRBJ2-2; TRBD2 is a possible D gene (6 bases). Trimming stripped 6 bases from V and 6 bases from J, with 17 bases between. CDR3 size: 15 residues. The germline V gene encodes CDR1 MRHNA and CDR2 SNTAGT. CDR3 DNA sequence: TGTGCCAGCAGACAAAACCCGACGGGGGCCGGGGAGCTGTTTTTT. It encodes CASRQNPTGAGELFF.

This rearrangement joins TRBV19 to TRBJ1-4; D gene uncertain. V was pared by 3 bases and J by 0 bases, with 8 bases between. The CDR3 has 15 amino acids. Germline CDR1 and CDR2: LNHDA and SQIVND (reference sequence). CDR3 protein: CASSISSATNEKLFF. CDR3 in DNA: TGTGCCAGTAGTATTTCGTCCGCAACTAATGAAAAACTGTTTTTT.

The chain joins TRBV29-1 to TRBJ2-3, with TRBD2 matching 8 bases. V trimming: 6 bases; J trimming: 0 bases; junction bases outside the gene matches: 11. The CDR3 spans 16 residues. Looked up from germline, CDR1 is SQVTM and CDR2 is ANQGSEA. Here the CDR3 reads CSVLGGTGGSTDTQYF. The CDR3 DNA reads TGCAGCGTCCTCGGCGGGACGGGAGGGAGCACAGATACGCAGTATTTT.

The chain is built from TRBV9 and TRBJ2-1, with 13 positions matching TRBD2. With 3 bases clipped from V and 5 bases from J, the junction kept 2 bases outside the gene matches. The CDR3 is 15 residues long. CDR1 and CDR2 from the germline V gene are SGDLS and YYNGEE. The CDR3, as DNA: TGTGCCAGCAGCGCTACTAGCGGGAGGGACAATGAGCAGTTCTTC. It codes for CASSATSGRDNEQFF. The full variable domain, completed using reference TRBV9 and TRBJ2-1, is DSGVTQTPKHLITATGQRVTLRCSPRSGDLSVYWYQQSLDQGLQFLIQYYNGEERAKGNILERFSAQQFPDLHSELNLSSLELGDSALYFCASSATSGRDNEQFFGPGTRLTVL.

The table lists this clone with a count of one. The V gene is TRBV28, the J gene TRBJ2-5; 9 bases fit TRBD2. The germline V gene encodes CDR1 MDHEN and CDR2 SYDVKM. CDR3 size: 13 residues. J gave up 2 bases and V 9 bases, and 4 bases lay outside the gene matches. The CDR3 DNA reads as TGTGCCAGTCTGGCGGGAGGGCAAGAGACCCAGTACTTC. This gives the protein CASLAGGQETQYF.

The J gene is TRBJ1-1, the V gene TRBV6-5; the match to TRBD1 covers 9 bases. Trimming cost V 4 bases and J 3 bases; bases outside gene matches: 9. From germline, CDR1 is MNHEY and CDR2 SVGAGI. This CDR3 region has 16 residues. Here the CDR3 reads CASSSPGTGSYTEAFF. The DNA for the CDR3 is TGTGCCAGCAGTTCCCCCGGGACAGGGTCCTACACTGAAGCTTTCTTT.

As regards this clone: This sequence may be a read error, since a much larger clone differs from it by one base. The gene calls are TRBV6-1 and TRBJ1-1; 9 bases align to TRBD1. Germline-derived CDR1 and CDR2 are MNHNS and SASEGT. The CDR3 has 15 residues. The CDR3: CANSDLSTGGTEAFF. DNA of the CDR3: TGTGCCAACAGTGATTTATCGACAGGGGGCACTGAAGCTTTCTTT.

The rearrangement joins TRBV19 to TRBJ1-5; a possible D gene is TRBD1 (5 bases). The CDR3 spans 14 residues. CDR1 is LNHDA, CDR2 SQIVND, per germline (reference sequence). V lost 2 bases to trimming and J lost 7 bases, with 12 bases between them. The DNA for the CDR3 is TGTGCCAGTAGTATATGGGCGGGGACCCAGCCCCAGCATTTT. This translates into CASSIWAGTQPQHF.

In the case of this clone: This could be a read error, since a much larger clone is one nucleotide away. Within the sample, other DNA sequences also encode this same CDR3. This sequence joins TRBV5-1 and TRBJ2-1, with D maybe TRBD2 (6 bases). V was shortened by 2 bases and J by 0 bases, with 6 bases between the two germline ends. This CDR3 comprises 14 residues. In germline, CDR1 is SGHRS, CDR2 YFSETQ. The CDR3 protein is CASSFGSSYNEQFF. For the CDR3, the DNA is TGCGCCAGCAGCTTCGGGAGCTCCTACAATGAGCAGTTCTTC.

A remark on this clone: The germline gene is not matched at one end of the junction; a read error may be the cause. The chain uses TRBV7-7 and TRBJ2-5, with TRBD2 as a possible D gene (5 bases). This CDR3 has 14 amino acids. CDR1 and CDR2 from the germline V gene are SSHAT and FNYEAQ (reference sequence). CDR3 region: CASSLATRKETQYF. In DNA form, the CDR3 reads TGTGCTAGCAGCTTAGCGACACGCAAAGAGACCCAGTACTTC.

The chain uses TRBV5-6 and TRBJ2-5, with unresolved D. V shed 2 bases and J shed 2 bases, with 10 bases lying between them. The germline V gene encodes CDR1 SGHDT and CDR2 YYEEEE. The CDR3 has 14 amino acids. CDR3 region: CASSFLERQETQYF. CDR3 nucleotide sequence: TGTGCCAGCAGCTTTCTCGAGAGACAAGAGACCCAGTACTTC.

CDR3 DNA sequence: TGTGCCAGCTCCCTCGGGACAGGGGATTACAATGAGCAGTTCTTC. It codes for CASSLGTGDYNEQFF. This chain connects TRBV18 to TRBJ2-1; 10 bases align to TRBD1. This CDR3 region has 15 residues. V was clipped by 6 bases and J by 4 bases; unmatched bases: 6. From germline, CDR1 is KGHSH and CDR2 LQKENI. Combining the CDR3 with reference TRBV18 and TRBJ2-1 gives the whole variable domain NAGVMQNPRHLVRRRGQEARLRCSPMKGHSHVYWYRQLPEEGLKFMVYLQKENIIDESGMPKERFSAEFPKEGPSILRIQQVVRGDSAAYFCASSLGTGDYNEQFFGPGTRLTVL.

The chain is built from TRBV14 and TRBJ1-3; 7 bases are a match to TRBD1. This CDR3 region has 15 residues. Per germline, CDR1 SGHDN and CDR2 FVKESK. Germline trimming cut 4 bases from V and 2 bases from J; bases unmatched to any gene: 5. The CDR3: CASSRTGEPGNTIYF. CDR3 nucleotides: TGTGCCAGCAGCCGCACAGGGGAACCTGGAAACACCATATATTTT. Using reference TRBV14 and TRBJ1-3 for the parts outside the CDR3, the full variable domain is EAGVTQFPSHSVIEKGQTVTLRCDPISGHDNLYWYRRVMGKEIKFLLHFVKESKQDESGMPNNRFLAERTGGTYSTLKVQPAELEDSGVYFCASSRTGEPGNTIYFGEGSWLTVV.